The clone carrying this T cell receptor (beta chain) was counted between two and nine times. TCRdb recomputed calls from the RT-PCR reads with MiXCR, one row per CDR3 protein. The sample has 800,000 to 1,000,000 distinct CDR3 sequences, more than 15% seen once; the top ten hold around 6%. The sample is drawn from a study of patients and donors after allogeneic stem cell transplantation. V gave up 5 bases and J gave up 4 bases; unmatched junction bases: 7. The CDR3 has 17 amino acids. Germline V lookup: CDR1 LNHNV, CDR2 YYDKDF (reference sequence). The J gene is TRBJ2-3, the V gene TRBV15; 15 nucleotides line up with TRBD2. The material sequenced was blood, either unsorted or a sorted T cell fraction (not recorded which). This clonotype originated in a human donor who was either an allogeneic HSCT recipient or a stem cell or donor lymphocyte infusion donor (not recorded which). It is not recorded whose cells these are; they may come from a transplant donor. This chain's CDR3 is CATSPGTSGGIADTQYF. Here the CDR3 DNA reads TGTGCCACCAGCCCCGGGACTAGCGGGGGGATTGCAGATACGCAGTATTTT.